This TCR beta chain came from a study of cytomegalovirus exposure and HLA in healthy donors. Study summary: For the approximately 420 genotyped donors, about 79% fell within the Caucasian-associated ancestry cluster. Study-wide results and limits: A classifier reportedly called cytomegalovirus status with high sensitivity and specificity.

PCR used 60 Vbeta primers and 13 Jbeta primers. Generated by immunoSEQ multiplex PCR, the TCRdb table keeps only in-frame clones and is missing some. Here the sample spans 150,000 to 200,000 clones, about 80% being singletons. As to this clone: Its antigen is not known.

The CDR3 loop spans 15 amino acids. Trimming removed 3 bases from V and 5 bases from J, with 16 bases in between. CDR1 and CDR2 (germline): MNHEY, SMNVEV (reference sequence). J is TRBJ1-2 and V is TRBV27, with D perhaps TRBD1 (6 bases). The receptor was isolated from a man aged 18 to 29 in good health and CMV-seropositive. Sequencing was carried out using PBMCs. This CDR3 reads CASSFGQDSMYGYTF. As DNA, the CDR3 is TGTGCCAGCAGTTTCGGGCAGGACAGTATGTATGGCTACACCTTC.